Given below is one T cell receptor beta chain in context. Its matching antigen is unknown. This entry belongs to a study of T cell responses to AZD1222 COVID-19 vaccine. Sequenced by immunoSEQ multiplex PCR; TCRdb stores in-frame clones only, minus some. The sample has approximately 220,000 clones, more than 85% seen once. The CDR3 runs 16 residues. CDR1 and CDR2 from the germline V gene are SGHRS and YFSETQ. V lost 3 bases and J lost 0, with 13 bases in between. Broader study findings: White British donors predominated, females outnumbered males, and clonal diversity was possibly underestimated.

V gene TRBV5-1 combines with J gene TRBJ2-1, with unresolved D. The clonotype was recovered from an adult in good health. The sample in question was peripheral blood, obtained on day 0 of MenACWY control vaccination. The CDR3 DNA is TGCGCCAGCAGCTCAAGTCCCCTCGGCTCCTACAATGAGCAGTTCTTC. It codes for CASSSSPLGSYNEQFF.